Many counts were recorded for the clone carrying this T cell receptor beta chain. Its antigen is as yet unknown. Investigators excluded patients with uncontrolled infection, other autoimmune disease, pregnancy or lactation. PBMCs were derived from 9.5 to 10 ml fresh peripheral blood. The CDR3 covers 18 residues. The ends lost 1 base at V and 0 bases at J; junction bases unmatched: 12. Germline CDR1 reads SGHKS; CDR2 reads YYEKEE (reference sequence). Amplification of TCR beta CDR3 regions used RNA as the template. Using the HTBI primer set, a first-round RT-PCR was run on the TCR CDR3. From the multiplex PCR reads, TCRdb called clonotypes with MiXCR, one entry per CDR3 protein. The sample has hundreds of thousands of distinct CDR3 sequences, roughly 14% seen once. The sample originates from a study of T cells in Graves' hyperthyroidism and ophthalmopathy. Study-level points and caveats: Expanded thyroid clonotypes (above 0.001) were mostly also found in blood.

The specimen sequenced was blood. The J gene is TRBJ1-2, the V gene TRBV5-5, with 7 bases fitting TRBD1. The TCR sequence derives from a young woman with Graves' hyperthyroidism. CDR3 bases: TGTGCCAGCAGCTTGACAGGGGCTAGCTACCTGGCTAACTATGGCTACACCTTC. This sequence encodes CASSLTGASYLANYGYTF.